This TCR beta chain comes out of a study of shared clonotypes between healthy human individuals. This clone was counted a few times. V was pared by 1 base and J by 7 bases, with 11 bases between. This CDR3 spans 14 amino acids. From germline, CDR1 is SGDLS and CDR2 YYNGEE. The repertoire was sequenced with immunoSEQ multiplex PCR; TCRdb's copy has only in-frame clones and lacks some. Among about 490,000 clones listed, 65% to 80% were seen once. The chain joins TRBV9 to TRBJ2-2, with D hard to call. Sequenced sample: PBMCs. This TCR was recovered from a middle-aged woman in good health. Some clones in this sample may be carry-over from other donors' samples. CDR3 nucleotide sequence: TGTGCCAGCAGCGTACTGGGGATGCACGGGGAGCTGTTTTTT. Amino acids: CASSVLGMHGELFF.